These 4 T cell receptor beta chains share one sample of origin, sequenced in a study of blood T cells in healthy people across ages. Primers used in a second PCR of about 7 to 12 cycles were a sample-barcoded 5' primer and a J-beta primer mix. TCRdb re-analysed the 5' RACE reads in MiXCR, keeping a single row per CDR3 protein. This table has 650,000 to 700,000 distinct CDR3 sequences, less than 40% appearing once. Material: blood. These receptors all come from a woman aged 80 or older in good health.

V and J are TRBV7-3 and TRBJ2-7, with a weak D call TRBD2 (6 bases). Trimming left V 0 bases short and J 7 bases short, with 10 bases between. CDR1 and CDR2 (germline): SGHTA, FQGTGA. This CDR3 spans 13 amino acids. The CDR3, as DNA: TGTGCCAGCAGCTTAACGTTCGGGGGAGAGCAGTACTTC. Translating gives CASSLTFGGEQYF. Looking up the rest from reference TRBV7-3 and TRBJ2-7 gives the full variable domain: GAGVSQTPSNKVTEKGKYVELRCDPISGHTALYWYRQSLGQGPEFLIYFQGTGAADDSGLPNDRFFAVRPEGSVSTLKIQRTERGDSAVYLCASSLTFGGEQYFGPGTRLTVT.

Turning to this clonotype: A clone one base away is much larger, so this may be a read error. The chain carries TRBV27 and TRBJ1-5; 9 bases are shared with TRBD1. The length of the CDR3 is 14 residues. With 11 bases clipped from V and 6 bases from J, the junction kept 11 bases outside the gene matches. Looked up from germline, CDR1 is MNHEY and CDR2 is SMNVEV (reference sequence). CDR3 in DNA: TGTGCCGCCCGAAATACAGGGGGCAGTCAGCCCCAGCATTTT. Protein product: CAARNTGGSQPQHF.

This rearrangement joins TRBV5-1 to TRBJ1-1; D might be TRBD1 (6 bases). The CDR3 spans 15 residues. V was shortened by 1 base and J by 1 base, with 11 bases between the two germline ends. Germline CDR1 SGHRS, CDR2 YFSETQ. DNA of the CDR3: TGCGCCAGCAGCTTGTTGGGGGGGCCGAACACTGAAGCTTTCTTT. The encoded protein is CASSLLGGPNTEAFF.

This clonotype was detected a few times. A much larger clone differs by one base, so this may be a read error. The CDR3 protein is CSALGRRDEQYF. The CDR3 DNA reads as TGCAGTGCTTTGGGCAGGAGAGATGAGCAGTACTTC. The chain uses TRBV20-1 and TRBJ2-7; D remains unclear. V was cut by 5 bases and J by 7 bases, with 15 bases left in between. Germline V gene lookup returns CDR1 DFQATT and CDR2 SNEGSKA (reference sequence). The CDR3 runs to 12 residues.